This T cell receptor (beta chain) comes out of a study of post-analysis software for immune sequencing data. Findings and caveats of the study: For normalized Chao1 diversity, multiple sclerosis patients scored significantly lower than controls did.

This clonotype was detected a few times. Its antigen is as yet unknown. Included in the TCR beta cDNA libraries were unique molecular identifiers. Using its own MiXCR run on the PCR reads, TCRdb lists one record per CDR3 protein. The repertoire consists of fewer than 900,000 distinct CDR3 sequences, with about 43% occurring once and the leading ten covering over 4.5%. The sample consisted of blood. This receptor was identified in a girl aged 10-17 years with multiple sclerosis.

Written as DNA, the CDR3 is TGTGCCAGCAGTTACCCCTTAGCGGAATCGTACCAAGAGACCCAGTACTTC. This translates into CASSYPLAESYQETQYF. The chain combines TRBV6-6 with TRBJ2-5, with a weak D call TRBD2 (6 bases). Germline V lookup: CDR1 MNHNY, CDR2 SVGAGI (reference sequence). This CDR3 has 17 residues. V lost 2 bases and J 0 bases, leaving 16 bases between the germline ends.